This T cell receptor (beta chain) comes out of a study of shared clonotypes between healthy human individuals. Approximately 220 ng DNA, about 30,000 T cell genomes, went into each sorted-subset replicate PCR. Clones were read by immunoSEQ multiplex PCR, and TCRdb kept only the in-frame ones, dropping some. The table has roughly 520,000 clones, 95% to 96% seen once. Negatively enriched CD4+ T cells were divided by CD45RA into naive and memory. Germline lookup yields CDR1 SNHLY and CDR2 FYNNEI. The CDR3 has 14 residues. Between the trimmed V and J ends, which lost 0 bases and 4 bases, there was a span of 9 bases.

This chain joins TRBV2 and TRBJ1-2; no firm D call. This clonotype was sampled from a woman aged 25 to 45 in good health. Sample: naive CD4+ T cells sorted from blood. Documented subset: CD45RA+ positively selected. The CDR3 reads CASSEARSTYGYTF. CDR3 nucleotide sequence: TGTGCCAGCAGTGAAGCGCGATCGACCTATGGCTACACCTTC.